These 26 T cell receptor beta chains were sequenced from one sample in a study of blood T cell repertoires in COVID-19. Some clones are missing from TCRdb's copy, which holds only in-frame ones; the method was immunoSEQ multiplex PCR. This sample yields about 200,000 clones, of which about 83% are seen a single time; 2% to 3% belongs to the top ten. The material sequenced was peripheral blood. The receptor source for this set is a woman in her 40s with active or convalescent COVID-19.

This rearrangement joins TRBV3-1 (or the pseudogene TRBV3-2) to TRBJ1-2; the D gene is possibly TRBD1 (6 bases). V shed 4 bases and J shed 6 bases, with 12 bases lying between them. This CDR3 is 13 amino acids long. Germline assignment: CDR1 LGHDT and CDR2 YNNKEL (reference sequence). The CDR3 loop reads CASSPPSGDGYTF. Here the CDR3 DNA reads TGTGCCAGCAGCCCCCCATCAGGGGATGGCTACACCTTC.

The chain employs TRBV20-1 and TRBJ2-7; the match to TRBD1 covers 7 bases. The V gene's germline CDR1 is DFQATT and CDR2 SNEGSKA (reference sequence). The junction had 7 bases not matched to a gene; V was cut back by 3 bases and J by 5 bases. The CDR3 is 13 residues long. This CDR3 is CSASQGEAHEQYF. For the CDR3, the DNA is TGCAGTGCTAGTCAGGGGGAAGCCCACGAGCAGTACTTC.

V usage is TRBV5-1 and J usage is TRBJ2-3; 10 bases map to TRBD2. With 4 bases clipped from V and 4 bases from J, the junction kept 12 bases outside the gene matches. CDR3 length: 17 residues. Germline CDR1 and CDR2: SGHRS and YFSETQ. The CDR3 nucleotides read TGCGCCAGCAGCCTCTCCGGGCTAGCGGGAGAATCAGATACGCAGTATTTT. Translated, it gives CASSLSGLAGESDTQYF.

The rearrangement links TRBV4-1 to TRBJ2-2; TRBD2 matches at 8 bases. V dropped 1 base and J dropped 4; count of bases not matched to a gene: 2. Germline-derived CDR1 and CDR2 are MGHRA and YSYEKL. This CDR3 region has 15 residues. CDR3 bases: TGCGCCAGCAGCCAAGTCCGGGGGGGCACCGGGGAGCTGTTTTTT. This gives the protein CASSQVRGGTGELFF.

This chain joins TRBV25-1 and TRBJ1-1; a possible D gene is TRBD1 (5 bases). The CDR3 is made up of 14 amino acids. Germline V gives CDR1 MGHDK, CDR2 SYGVNS. The V end was cut by 7 bases, the J end by 1 base, with 13 bases between. CDR3 sequence reads: CASTPQGKNTEAFF. CDR3 nucleotide sequence: TGTGCCAGCACACCTCAGGGTAAGAACACTGAAGCTTTCTTT.

This chain connects TRBV12-3 or TRBV12-4 to TRBJ2-7, with D possibly being TRBD1 (5 bases). The CDR3 extends over 13 amino acids. Between the trimmed V and J ends, which lost 6 bases and 2 bases, there was a span of 11 bases. The CDR3 coding sequence is TGTGCCAGCAGAAAGGACACAACCTACGAGCAGTACTTC. The encoded protein is CASRKDTTYEQYF.

The rearrangement links TRBV27 to TRBJ2-5, with 7 nucleotides matching TRBD2. The trim removed 5 bases at V and 1 base at J, leaving 10 bases unmatched. CDR1 and CDR2 (germline): MNHEY, SMNVEV (reference sequence). The CDR3 is 16 amino acids. The CDR3 region has the DNA TGTGCCAGCAGTCGACTAGCCTGGACGACCCAAGAGACCCAGTACTTC. Its protein is CASSRLAWTTQETQYF.

On this clone itself: The junction departs from the called germline gene at one end, perhaps through a read error. V gene TRBV6-2 or TRBV6-3 combines with J gene TRBJ2-3, with 12 bases that match TRBD2. CDR1 is MNHEY and CDR2 is SVGEGT in the germline V gene. The CDR3 is 18 amino acids. The CDR3 sequence: CASSYSRLAGVATDTQYF. The CDR3, as DNA: TGTGCCAGTAGTTACTCTCGACTAGCGGGAGTCGCCACAGATACGCAGTATTTT.

Turning to this clone: At the DNA level, this CDR3 is encoded by other sequences in the same sample as well. The J gene is TRBJ2-7, the V gene TRBV14; D is perhaps TRBD2 (6 bases). The length of the CDR3 is 12 residues. The germline V gene has CDR1 SGHDN and CDR2 FVKESK. V was trimmed by 1 base and J by 7 bases, leaving 8 bases between them. The CDR3 coding sequence is TGTGCCAGCAGCCAAGGCCGGGGGGAGCAGTACTTC. Encoded protein: CASSQGRGEQYF. Variable domain in full (rest from reference TRBV14 and TRBJ2-7): EAGVTQFPSHSVIEKGQTVTLRCDPISGHDNLYWYRRVMGKEIKFLLHFVKESKQDESGMPNNRFLAERTGGTYSTLKVQPAELEDSGVYFCASSQGRGEQYFGPGTRLTVT.

The chain employs TRBV30 and TRBJ2-5, with 10 bases fitting TRBD2. V dropped 1 base and J dropped 1; count of bases not matched to a gene: 6. The CDR3 loop spans 16 amino acids. Germline V lookup: CDR1 GTSNPN, CDR2 SVGIG (reference sequence). CDR3 sequence reads: CAWSGEAGGIQETQYF. CDR3 nucleotides: TGTGCCTGGAGTGGGGAAGCGGGGGGGATCCAAGAGACCCAGTACTTC.

The genes are TRBV10-3 and TRBJ1-2, with 11 bases identical to TRBD1. Trimming at V came to 0 bases and at J to 8 bases, leaving 8 bases not matched to a gene. There are 16 residues in the CDR3. CDR1 is ENHRY, CDR2 SYGVKD, per germline. CDR3 sequence reads: CAISESLPDRGLGYTF. The CDR3 coding sequence is TGTGCCATCAGTGAGTCGCTGCCGGACAGGGGGCTCGGCTACACCTTC.

V and J are TRBV2 and TRBJ2-5; 8 bases agree with TRBD1. Germline loops: CDR1 SNHLY, CDR2 FYNNEI. The CDR3 spans 13 residues. V was clipped by 6 bases and J by 2 bases; unmatched bases: 2. The chain's CDR3 is CASRRDRQETQYF. Written as DNA, the CDR3 is TGTGCCAGCAGACGGGACAGGCAAGAGACCCAGTACTTC.

CDR3 sequence reads: CATRQHRLSEAFF. CDR3 DNA sequence: TGTGCCACCAGGCAACACCGTCTTTCTGAAGCTTTCTTT. V and J are TRBV24-1 and TRBJ1-1; no firm D call. Trimming removed 7 bases at V and 6 bases at J, with 14 bases between. CDR3 size: 13 residues. The germline gives CDR1 KGHDR, CDR2 SFDVKD.

This clone was detected only once. J is TRBJ2-2 and V is TRBV6-4, with TRBD2 identical over 7 bases. Trimming removed 6 bases from V and 4 bases from J; junction bases left unmatched: 5. CDR1 is MRHNA, CDR2 SNTAGT, per germline. CDR3 length: 14 residues. CDR3 DNA: TGTGCCAGCAGCCCCGGGGGGATCACCGGGGAGCTGTTTTTT. It yields the protein CASSPGGITGELFF.

The V gene is TRBV2, the J gene TRBJ2-1; the D gene is possibly TRBD1 (6 bases). V gave up 7 bases and J gave up 10 bases, with 11 bases separating them. The CDR3 spans 11 residues. Per the germline V gene, CDR1 is SNHLY and CDR2 is FYNNEI. The CDR3 spells CASTHDREQFF. The CDR3 DNA sequence: TGTGCCAGCACCCACGACAGGGAGCAGTTCTTC.

V gene TRBV5-1 combines with J gene TRBJ2-1, with D tentatively TRBD2 (5 bases). Trimming left V 0 bases short and J 5 bases short, with 12 bases between. Germline V gene lookup returns CDR1 SGHRS and CDR2 YFSETQ. The CDR3 loop spans 15 amino acids. The CDR3 coding sequence is TGCGCCAGCAGCTTGGCGATAGCGATTCACAATGAGCAGTTCTTC. Translation gives CASSLAIAIHNEQFF.

The chain employs TRBV29-1 and TRBJ2-1; D ambiguous. Germline assignment: CDR1 SQVTM and CDR2 ANQGSEA. This CDR3 is 13 amino acids long. With 0 bases removed from V and 5 bases from J, the gap between germline ends came to 8 bases. CDR3 nucleotides: TGCAGCGTTGAAGATTCGGTAAACAATGAGCAGTTCTTC. It is translated as CSVEDSVNNEQFF.

The chain has TRBV7-2 and TRBJ1-1, with a tentative D call TRBD1 (6 bases). The V end lost 0 bases, the J end lost 10 bases, and 12 bases lay between the germline ends. Germline V gene data show CDR1 as SGHTA and CDR2 as FQGNSA. The length of the CDR3 is 13 residues. The CDR3 bases are TGTGCCAGCAGCTTAGCGGCTCCCAGGGGAGCTTTCTTT. Its translation: CASSLAAPRGAFF.

This clone has more than one count but fewer than ten. V is TRBV6-2 or TRBV6-3 and J is TRBJ1-3, with 7 bases aligning to TRBD1. Germline-derived CDR1 and CDR2 are MNHEY and SVGEGT. The V segment lost 2 bases and the J segment 0 bases; nucleotides outside the gene matches: 1. This CDR3 has 15 residues. CDR3 DNA: TGTGCCAGCAGTTACCGGGACAGCTCTGGAAACACCATATATTTT. It codes for CASSYRDSSGNTIYF.

This clone has just a few counts. This chain links TRBV28 with TRBJ2-1, with D unclear. V was trimmed by 1 base and J by 5 bases, leaving 6 bases between them. Germline V CDR1 and CDR2: MDHEN, SYDVKM. This CDR3 is 13 amino acids long. In nucleotides, the CDR3 is TGTGCCAGCAGTTTATACCACAACAATGAGCAGTTCTTC. The encoded protein is CASSLYHNNEQFF. The complete variable domain, with remaining parts taken from reference TRBV28 and TRBJ2-1, reads DVKVTQSSRYLVKRTGEKVFLECVQDMDHENMFWYRQDPGLGLRLIYFSYDVKMKEKGDIPEGYSVSREKKERFSLILESASTNQTSMYLCASSLYHNNEQFFGPGTRLTVL.

The chain joins TRBV2 to TRBJ1-2, with 7 bases lining up with TRBD1. V gave up 2 bases and J gave up 0 bases; unmatched junction bases: 3. Germline V CDR1 and CDR2: SNHLY, FYNNEI. The CDR3 length is 15 residues. CDR3 protein: CASSEPGTANYGYTF. CDR3 coding DNA: TGTGCCAGCAGTGAACCCGGGACAGCTAACTATGGCTACACCTTC. Drawing the rest from reference TRBV2 and TRBJ1-2, the complete variable domain is EPEVTQTPSHQVTQMGQEVILRCVPISNHLYFYWYRQILGQKVEFLVSFYNNEISEKSEIFDDQFSVERPDGSNFTLKIRSTKLEDSAMYFCASSEPGTANYGYTFGSGTRLTVV.

V gene TRBV29-1 combines with J gene TRBJ1-2; no firm D call. The CDR3 has 13 amino acids. V was clipped by 2 bases and J by 8 bases, with 15 bases between them. Per germline, CDR1 SQVTM and CDR2 ANQGSEA. CDR3 protein: CSVEKDRVWGYTF. The CDR3 DNA follows: TGCAGCGTTGAAAAGGATCGGGTATGGGGCTACACCTTC. Combining the CDR3 with reference TRBV29-1 and TRBJ1-2 gives the whole variable domain SAVISQKPSRDICQRGTSLTIQCQVDSQVTMMFWYRQQPGQSLTLIATANQGSEATYESGFVIDKFPISRPNLTFSTLTVSNMSPEDSSIYLCSVEKDRVWGYTFGSGTRLTVV.

This sequence joins TRBV5-5 and TRBJ1-2; 7 nucleotides agree with TRBD1. The germline V gene has CDR1 SGHKS and CDR2 YYEKEE (reference sequence). The CDR3 length is 14 residues. V was clipped by 3 bases and J by 2 bases; unmatched bases: 4. The CDR3 is CASSWGTANYGYTF. CDR3 bases: TGTGCCAGCAGCTGGGGGACAGCCAACTATGGCTACACCTTC.

This sequence joins TRBV5-1 and TRBJ2-3; TRBD2 agrees at 8 bases. The CDR3 contains 16 residues. V shed 4 bases, J shed 4 bases, and the junction held 11 bases outside the gene matches. Germline V gene data show CDR1 as SGHRS and CDR2 as YFSETQ. The CDR3 DNA is TGCGCCAGCAGCCCCCGGACTAGCTGGCAATCAGATACGCAGTATTTT. This gives the protein CASSPRTSWQSDTQYF. Supplemented by reference TRBV5-1 and TRBJ2-3, the full variable domain reads KAGVTQTPRYLIKTRGQQVTLSCSPISGHRSVSWYQQTPGQGLQFLFEYFSETQRNKGNFPGRFSGRQFSNSRSEMNVSTLELGDSALYLCASSPRTSWQSDTQYFGPGTRLTVL.

This rearrangement joins TRBV25-1 to TRBJ2-5; 7 bases match TRBD1. The trim removed 1 base at V and 5 bases at J, leaving 13 bases unmatched. Looked up from germline, CDR1 is MGHDK and CDR2 is SYGVNS. The CDR3 extends over 17 amino acids. CDR3 in DNA: TGTGCCAGCAGTGAATTAACCGGGACAGTGGCTCAGGAGACCCAGTACTTC. This codes for CASSELTGTVAQETQYF.

The CDR3 sequence is CSVRSVRDSREYEQYF. As DNA, the CDR3 is TGCAGCGTCCGATCCGTTAGGGACAGTAGAGAGTACGAGCAGTACTTC. The chain uses TRBV29-1 and TRBJ2-7, with TRBD1 matching 7 bases. This CDR3 region has 16 residues. The ends lost 6 bases at V and 4 bases at J; junction bases unmatched: 18. Germline loops: CDR1 SQVTM, CDR2 ANQGSEA.